Below, one T cell receptor beta chain is given with its context. In the authors' methods: Estimates of nucleated cell counts were drawn from the amplification of reference gene primers. The method was immunoSEQ multiplex PCR; TCRdb's version includes in-frame clones alone and lacks a portion of them. D and trimming were read from the DNA, whereas the V and J calls and clone size are those reported in that table. Here the sample spans some 250,000 clones, 80% to 90% being singletons. The sample originates from a study of blood T cell repertoires in COVID-19. As for the study in general: Researchers got acute and convalescent COVID-19 samples from the United States, Italy and Spain. In each case, the material was cDNA or gDNA derived from T cells, B-cell-depleted T cells, or PBMCs.

Germline V gene lookup returns CDR1 SGHTA and CDR2 FQGTGA. Trimming at V came to 5 bases and at J to 5 bases, leaving 9 bases not matched to a gene. The CDR3 spans 15 residues. The clonotype comes from an elderly man with acute or convalescent COVID-19. The chain is built from TRBV7-3 and TRBJ2-1; TRBD2 matches at 7 bases. The sequencing sample was made of peripheral blood. The CDR3 sequence: CASSTASGSHNEQFF. The CDR3 region has the DNA TGTGCCAGCAGCACTGCTAGCGGATCCCACAATGAGCAGTTCTTC.